The 21 T cell receptor beta chains below all came from one sample that was sequenced in a study of CD4 and CD8 cells across lung adenocarcinoma regions. In TCRdb, the PCR reads were re-called with MiXCR into one record per CDR3 protein. This table holds tens of thousands of distinct CDR3 sequences, approximately 50% found once. Sequencing input: CD8+ T cells from the center of a lung tumor. The receptor source for this set is a female donor with lung adenocarcinoma. The CD4 and CD8 labels of this study may be unreliable.

In its sample, this clonotype was seen a few times. The J gene is TRBJ2-4, the V gene TRBV6-1; 11 nucleotides match TRBD2. Germline V gene lookup returns CDR1 MNHNS and CDR2 SASEGT. The CDR3 sequence is 21 residues long. The trim removed 6 bases at V and 3 bases at J, leaving 22 bases unmatched. The CDR3, as DNA: TGTGCCAGCAGCCATACATACCCGGGGCTAGCGGGAGGAGAGGGCAAAAACATTCAGTACTTC. Protein sequence: CASSHTYPGLAGGEGKNIQYF.

This sequence joins TRBV10-1 and TRBJ2-3; unclear D gene. V was cut by 0 bases and J by 14 bases, with 24 bases left in between. The CDR3 covers 16 residues. Germline V lookup: CDR1 WNHNN, CDR2 SYGVQD (reference sequence). CDR3 in DNA: TGCGCCAGCAGTGAGTCGAAGAGTGTGAGCACCGGTGAGCTGTATTTT. This codes for CASSESKSVSTGELYF.

This clonotype appeared a single time. An end of the junction differs from the germline gene, which may be a read error. The chain couples TRBV27 to TRBJ2-1, with D possibly TRBD2 on 6 matching bases. The J call is doubtful: the DNA matches TRBJ2-4 better. The CDR3 totals 13 residues. From germline, CDR1 is MNHEY and CDR2 SMNVEV (reference sequence). The DNA of the CDR3 is TGTGCCAGCGGAGGGTGTGAAGAAAAGATTCAGTACTTC. Its translation is CASGGCEEKIQYF.

Regarding this clonotype: At one of its ends the junction is not consistent with the germline gene, which may arise from a read error. V usage is TRBV6-1 and J usage is TRBJ2-5; D is ambiguous. The germline V gene has CDR1 MNHNS and CDR2 SASEGT. CDR3 length: 14 amino acids. The CDR3 nucleotides read TGTGCCAGCAGTGAAGCGCCCCAGCAGGCGACCCGATTTTTC. It specifies CASSEAPQQATRFF.

This clonotype is medium-sized within its sample. CDR3 in DNA: TGTGCCAGCAGTTCCACCCATTCAACTGGAGACAATGAGCAGTTCTTC. As protein: CASSSTHSTGDNEQFF. The V gene is TRBV27, the J gene TRBJ2-1; D gene uncertain. V was clipped by 4 bases and J by 5 bases, with 18 bases between them. The CDR3 extends over 16 amino acids. Germline-derived CDR1 and CDR2 are MNHEY and SMNVEV (reference sequence).

In the case of this clonotype: Since a much larger clone is just one base distant, this may be a read error. The conserved final phenylalanine or tryptophan is absent from the CDR3, which likely points to a read error. V gene TRBV6-1 combines with J gene TRBJ1-2, with 7 bases that match TRBD1. V was pared by 6 bases and J by 7 bases, with 11 bases of the junction left unmatched. CDR3 length equals 14 residues. Germline V gives CDR1 MNHNS, CDR2 SASEGT. CDR3 protein: CASSRSGTARGYTS. The CDR3 coding sequence is TGTGCCAGCAGCCGTTCCGGGACAGCTCGTGGCTACACCTCC.

The rearrangement links TRBV12-3 or TRBV12-4 to TRBJ2-4; either TRBD1 or TRBD2 may fit D (6 bases each). The better agreement between TRBJ2-3 and the DNA end casts doubt on the J call. The CDR3 extends over 15 amino acids. For the CDR3, the DNA is TGTGCCAGCGGTCCGGGGGCGGGTAGCAAAGACATTCAGTATTTT. It codes for CASGPGAGSKDIQYF.

This clonotype occurred many times. The CDR3 protein is CASSQPGTSGFYNEQFF. For the CDR3, the DNA is TGCGCCAGCAGCCAACCCGGGACTAGCGGATTCTACAATGAGCAGTTCTTC. The gene calls are TRBV5-1 and TRBJ2-1; 11 bases map to TRBD2. The CDR3 runs to 17 residues. Germline V gives CDR1 SGHRS, CDR2 YFSETQ. The V gene end was trimmed by 4 bases and the J gene end by 3 bases; junction bases not matched to a gene: 9.

The CDR3 nucleotides are TGTGCCGGGGGTTCCGGGGGCCGGGACGAAGACATTCAGTACTTC. As protein: CAGGSGGRDEDIQYF. The chain recombines TRBV27 with TRBJ2-1; D may correspond to TRBD1 or TRBD2 (6 bases each). The tail of the sequence fits TRBJ2-4 better, so the J call may be wrong. The CDR3 covers 15 residues. CDR1 and CDR2 (germline): MNHEY, SMNVEV (reference sequence).

This clonotype was picked up a small number of times. The chain links TRBV6-1 to TRBJ2-3; 11 nucleotides line up with TRBD2. CDR1 and CDR2 (germline): MNHNS, SASEGT. This CDR3 has 15 residues. The trim removed 5 bases at V and 2 bases at J, leaving 3 bases unmatched. CDR3 protein: CASSLAGGHTDTQYF. CDR3 in DNA: TGTGCCAGCAGTCTAGCGGGGGGCCACACAGATACGCAGTATTTT.

This clonotype has just a few counts. The genes are TRBV4-1 and TRBJ2-3, with 15 bases identical to TRBD2. The CDR3 runs to 18 residues. The germline CDR1 and CDR2 sequences are MGHRA and YSYEKL. Trimming took 3 bases from V and 0 from J; bases not matched to a gene: 4. CDR3 sequence (DNA): TGCGCCAGCAGCCAGGGACTAGCGGGAGGCCCTAGCACAGATACGCAGTATTTT. Translation: CASSQGLAGGPSTDTQYF.

Remarks on this clonotype: A read error may produce the germline difference seen at one junction end. The rearrangement uses TRBV27 and TRBJ2-4; D may be TRBD1 or TRBD2 (5 bases each). CDR1 is MNHEY, CDR2 SMNVEV, per germline (reference sequence). The CDR3 contains 15 residues. The CDR3 DNA reads TGTGCCAGCGGGCCGGGGCTAGGAGCCAAAAACACTCAGTACTTC. This codes for CASGPGLGAKNTQYF.

This clonotype has at least ten counts. The rearrangement links TRBV6-1 to TRBJ1-6; D gene ambiguous. The V end lost 8 bases, the J end lost 7 bases, and 21 bases lay between the germline ends. In germline, CDR1 is MNHNS, CDR2 SASEGT. The CDR3 length is 16 residues. CDR3 amino acids: CASRAKVSGSNSPLHF. The DNA for the CDR3 is TGTGCCAGCCGGGCAAAGGTCTCCGGGTCGAATTCACCCCTCCACTTT.

The chain carries TRBV10-3 and TRBJ1-4, with D hard to call. Germline V gene data show CDR1 as ENHRY and CDR2 as SYGVKD. CDR3 length equals 15 residues. V was cut by 0 bases and J by 4 bases, with 9 bases left in between. CDR3 protein: CAISESSWDNEKLFF. The CDR3 nucleotides are TGTGCCATCAGTGAGTCTTCCTGGGATAATGAAAAACTGTTTTTT.

This clonotype has at least ten counts. The CDR3 region has the DNA TGTGCCAGCAGTTTAGGGGACCTGAACACTGAAGCTTTCTTT. Protein product: CASSLGDLNTEAFF. V and J are TRBV6-5 and TRBJ1-1; TRBD1 might be the D (5 bases). This CDR3 is built from 14 residues. V was shortened by 4 bases and J by 0 bases, with 9 bases between the two germline ends. Per germline, CDR1 MNHEY and CDR2 SVGAGI.

This clonotype was observed at least ten times. The chain combines TRBV6-5 with TRBJ1-4, with D unclear. The CDR3 sequence is 13 residues long. V was shortened by 7 bases and J by 5 bases, with 11 bases between the two germline ends. CDR1 and CDR2 from the germline V gene are MNHEY and SVGAGI. The CDR3 DNA reads TGTGCCAGCAACCCGGACGGGAATGAAAAACTGTTTTTT. It encodes CASNPDGNEKLFF.

The rearrangement uses TRBV6-1 and TRBJ2-1; perhaps TRBD2 as D (9 bases). The DNA end favors TRBJ2-7, so the J call may be wrong. There are 17 residues in the CDR3. CDR1 is MNHNS and CDR2 is SASEGT in the germline V gene. The CDR3 bases are TGTGCCTGCCGTCAGGGGGCGGGGGGGGCCAGTTTATACGAGCAGTACTTC. Its translation is CACRQGAGGASLYEQYF.

V gene TRBV4-1 combines with J gene TRBJ2-1; D call uncertain. The DNA end lines up better with TRBJ2-7; the J call may be wrong. The CDR3 totals 14 residues. CDR1 is MGHRA and CDR2 is YSYEKL in the germline V gene. The chain's CDR3 is CASSQERIAYEQYF. In DNA form, the CDR3 reads TGCGCCAGCAGCCAAGAAAGGATTGCATACGAGCAGTACTTC.

This clonotype was detected many times. The V gene is TRBV27, the J gene TRBJ2-1; D may be TRBD1 (5 bases). The J call is uncertain, as TRBJ2-7 better fits the DNA end. The germline gives CDR1 MNHEY, CDR2 SMNVEV (reference sequence). CDR3 size: 13 residues. CDR3 DNA sequence: TGTGCCAGCAGTTTAAGCAGGGTCTACGAGCAGTACTTC. This translates into CASSLSRVYEQYF.

This clonotype turned up a few times. The chain uses TRBV12-3 or TRBV12-4 and TRBJ2-7; TRBD2 aligns across 9 bases. The V and J ends lost 1 base and 3 bases, in that order; junction bases with no gene match: 4. The length of the CDR3 is 15 residues. The CDR3 DNA is TGTGCCAGCAGTTTAGTGAATAGCGGGAGCTACGAGCAGTACTTC. The encoded protein is CASSLVNSGSYEQYF.

This clonotype occurred once. The junction and the germline gene differ at one end; a read error may be behind it. The genes are TRBV10-1 and TRBJ2-4, with a possible D match to TRBD2 (6 bases). The CDR3 is 14 residues long. Germline CDR1 and CDR2: WNHNN and SYGVQD (reference sequence). CDR3 nucleotide sequence: TGCCGCGGCACGGGGAGGCAAGCCCAAAACATTCAGTACTTC. As protein: CRGTGRQAQNIQYF.